The clone carrying this T cell receptor (beta chain) was observed once. Its antigen is currently unknown. The sample is drawn from a study of CD8+ T cells in alopecia areata. Study in general: Treated patients took oral tofacitinib at 5 to 10 mg twice daily. General observations from the study: Sequencing of scalp samples also includes resident alphabeta T cells from normal skin. Lesional scalp, especially alopecia totalis/universalis, showed higher clonality than normal scalp.

Reverse transcription of extracted RNA yielded cDNA, which provided the sequencing template. Some clones are missing from TCRdb's copy, which holds only in-frame ones; the method was immunoSEQ multiplex PCR. The sample carries over 100,000 clones, 53% recorded once. The ends were cut back, 0 bases at V and 3 bases at J, with 11 bases in the middle. CDR1 and CDR2 from the germline V gene are SGHDT and YYEEEE. The CDR3 covers 15 residues. Stated treatment: oral pan-JAK inhibitor, 5-10 mg twice daily. This receptor was taken from a human donor with alopecia areata. This material consisted of CD4+ T cells sorted from blood, taken at week 4, from a patient treated with tofacitinib. The chain joins TRBV5-6 to TRBJ2-3; D not certain. Here the CDR3 reads CASSLVTRRTDTQYF. Here the CDR3 DNA reads TGTGCCAGCAGCTTGGTAACGAGGAGAACAGATACGCAGTATTTT.